This is a list of T cell receptor beta chains from one sample in a study of blood T cell repertoires in COVID-19. TCRdb keeps only in-frame clones here, not all; method: immunoSEQ multiplex PCR. The sample yields about 94,000 clones, about four fifths seen once. Sequencing was carried out using peripheral blood. These receptors were collected from a man in his 60s with acute or convalescent COVID-19. CDR3s include the opening cysteine and the closing phenylalanine or tryptophan. A D gene is named only where the DNA matches it firmly. Clone size is given for some rows only: seen once, a few or many times, or a class if the clone is expanded.

clone size: .
V gene: TRBV10-2
D gene: .
J gene: TRBJ1-2
CDR3 protein: CASSDETGTNYGYTF
CDR3 DNA: TGCGCCAGCAGTGATGAGACAGGAACTAACTATGGCTACACCTTC

clone size: .
V gene: TRBV30
D gene: .
J gene: TRBJ1-1
CDR3 protein: CAWSPGMNTEAFF
CDR3 DNA: TGTGCCTGGAGTCCAGGGATGAACACTGAAGCTTTCTTT

clone size: .
V gene: TRBV5-1
D gene: .
J gene: TRBJ2-3
CDR3 protein: CASSWTSPDTQYF
CDR3 DNA: TGCGCCAGCAGCTGGACATCCCCAGATACGCAGTATTTT

clone size: .
V gene: TRBV5-6
D gene: TRBD1
J gene: TRBJ1-3
CDR3 protein: CASKGDRNNYSGNTIYF
CDR3 DNA: TGTGCCAGCAAGGGGGACAGAAACAATTACTCTGGAAACACCATATATTTT

clone size: .
V gene: TRBV7-3
D gene: TRBD1
J gene: TRBJ1-2
CDR3 protein: CASSWDSSNYGYTF
CDR3 DNA: TGTGCCAGCAGCTGGGACAGTTCTAACTATGGCTACACCTTC

clone size: .
V gene: TRBV30
D gene: .
J gene: TRBJ1-5
CDR3 protein: CAWSSDSNQPQHF
CDR3 DNA: TGTGCCTGGAGTTCAGATAGCAATCAGCCCCAGCATTTT

clone size: .
V gene: TRBV4-2
D gene: TRBD1
J gene: TRBJ1-1
CDR3 protein: CASSQGQTNTEAFF
CDR3 DNA: TGTGCCAGCAGCCAGGGACAGACGAACACTGAAGCTTTCTTT

clone size: .
V gene: TRBV7-2
D gene: .
J gene: TRBJ2-3
CDR3 protein: CASSLDQGDTQYF
CDR3 DNA: TGTGCCAGCAGCTTAGACCAGGGAGATACGCAGTATTTT

clone size: .
V gene: TRBV18
D gene: TRBD1
J gene: TRBJ1-1
CDR3 protein: CASSPYGQGLNTEAFF
CDR3 DNA: TGTGCCAGCTCACCGTATGGACAGGGTTTGAACACTGAAGCTTTCTTT

clone size: .
V gene: TRBV29-1
D gene: .
J gene: TRBJ1-4
CDR3 protein: CSVEVGGVREKLFF
CDR3 DNA: TGCAGCGTTGAAGTGGGAGGGGTGAGGGAAAAACTGTTTTTT

clone size: .
V gene: TRBV21-1
D gene: .
J gene: TRBJ1-2
CDR3 protein: CASGGWCTYGYTF
CDR3 DNA: TGTGCCAGCGGGGGGTGGTGTACATATGGCTATACCTTC

clone size: .
V gene: TRBV19
D gene: TRBD1
J gene: TRBJ1-1
CDR3 protein: CASWDRGVTEAFF
CDR3 DNA: TGTGCCAGTTGGGACAGGGGGGTCACTGAAGCTTTCTTT

clone size: few
V gene: TRBV7-3
D gene: .
J gene: TRBJ1-1
CDR3 protein: CASSSTGTPF
CDR3 DNA: TGTGCCAGCAGCTCGACCGGGACTCCTTTT

clone size: .
V gene: TRBV5-5
D gene: .
J gene: TRBJ2-1
CDR3 protein: CASSLGVGRILYNEQFF
CDR3 DNA: TGTGCCAGCAGCTTGGGGGTGGGGAGAATCCTTTACAATGAGCAGTTCTTC

clone size: .
V gene: TRBV6-2/TRBV6-3
D gene: TRBD1
J gene: TRBJ2-7
CDR3 protein: CASSYISDRADEQYF
CDR3 DNA: TGTGCCAGCAGTTACATCTCCGACAGGGCCGACGAGCAGTACTTC

clone size: .
V gene: TRBV11-2
D gene: TRBD2
J gene: TRBJ2-3
CDR3 protein: CASSRGLLAGNTDTQYF
CDR3 DNA: TGTGCCAGCAGCCGGGGCCTACTAGCGGGGAACACAGATACGCAGTATTTT

clone size: .
V gene: TRBV2
D gene: .
J gene: TRBJ2-3
CDR3 protein: CASSPSTATDTQYF
CDR3 DNA: TGTGCCAGCAGTCCGTCGACAGCCACAGATACGCAGTATTTT

clone size: few
V gene: TRBV19
D gene: TRBD1
J gene: TRBJ2-2
CDR3 protein: CASSVGQGNTGELFF
CDR3 DNA: TGTGCCAGTAGTGTCGGACAGGGAAACACCGGGGAGCTGTTTTTT

clone size: .
V gene: TRBV2
D gene: .
J gene: TRBJ1-6
CDR3 protein: CASSDGTGGSPLHF
CDR3 DNA: TGTGCCAGCAGTGATGGGACCGGGGGGTCACCCCTCCACTTT

clone size: .
V gene: TRBV3-1/TRBV3-2
D gene: .
J gene: TRBJ2-3
CDR3 protein: CASSQDHDTQYF
CDR3 DNA: TGTGCCAGCAGCCAAGACCATGATACGCAGTATTTT

clone size: .
V gene: TRBV7-9
D gene: TRBD2
J gene: TRBJ2-3
CDR3 protein: CASSSGGRTLRDTDTQYF
CDR3 DNA: TGTGCCAGCAGCTCCGGGGGGAGGACGTTGAGGGACACAGATACGCAGTATTTT

clone size: .
V gene: TRBV5-6
D gene: .
J gene: TRBJ1-6
CDR3 protein: CASSAGRESSYNSPLHF
CDR3 DNA: TGTGCCAGCAGCGCGGGGAGGGAGAGCTCCTATAATTCACCCCTCCACTTT

clone size: .
V gene: TRBV6-1
D gene: .
J gene: TRBJ2-2
CDR3 protein: CASSDRSVDSYTGELFF
CDR3 DNA: TGTGCCAGCAGTGATCGGTCCGTGGACAGCTACACCGGGGAGCTGTTTTTT

clone size: .
V gene: TRBV29-1
D gene: TRBD1
J gene: TRBJ1-4
CDR3 protein: CSVWRTGDEKLFF
CDR3 DNA: TGCAGCGTTTGGAGAACAGGGGATGAAAAACTGTTTTTT

clone size: .
V gene: TRBV5-1
D gene: TRBD1
J gene: TRBJ2-5
CDR3 protein: CASSLGTGLGQTQYF
CDR3 DNA: TGCGCCAGCAGCTTGGGGACAGGGCTTGGTCAGACCCAGTACTTC

clone size: .
V gene: TRBV6-5
D gene: TRBD1
J gene: TRBJ1-2
CDR3 protein: CASSYSRTGGGYGYTF
CDR3 DNA: TGTGCCAGCAGTTACTCGAGGACAGGGGGCGGGTATGGCTACACCTTC

clone size: .
V gene: TRBV6-5
D gene: .
J gene: TRBJ2-3
CDR3 protein: CASKGTGTSTDTQYF
CDR3 DNA: TGTGCCAGCAAAGGTACCGGGACTAGCACAGATACGCAGTATTTT

clone size: .
V gene: TRBV6-1
D gene: .
J gene: TRBJ2-3
CDR3 protein: CASSDRVSTDTQYF
CDR3 DNA: TGTGCCAGCAGTGACAGGGTTAGCACAGATACGCAGTATTTT